This passage covers 18 T cell receptor beta chains from one sample sequenced in a study of T-cell memory formation after mild COVID-19. Each CDR3 protein is one row after TCRdb ran MiXCR on the 5' RACE reads. Here the sample spans 170,000 or so distinct CDR3 sequences, over 20% being singletons. The specimen was PBMCs or a T cell subset sorted from them (not recorded which). These receptors came from an adult woman who had mild COVID-19 (a few samples of this study predate the infection). Cell type and time point are not known.

This clonotype has a handful of counts. The chain links TRBV25-1 to TRBJ2-1; the D gene is possibly TRBD2 (7 bases). V lost 2 bases, J lost 3 bases, and 17 bases lay in between. The CDR3 has 17 amino acids. CDR1 is MGHDK and CDR2 is SYGVNS in the germline V gene. CDR3 coding DNA: TGTGCCAGCAGTGAAGTCGGGGGGCCGACCGGCTACAATGAGCAGTTCTTC. Residues: CASSEVGGPTGYNEQFF. The variable domain in full, with the rest retrieved from reference TRBV25-1 and TRBJ2-1, is EADIYQTPRYLVIGTGKKITLECSQTMGHDKMYWYQQDPGMELHLIHYSYGVNSTEKGDLSSESTVSRIRTEHFPLTLESARPSHTSQYLCASSEVGGPTGYNEQFFGPGTRLTVL.

V gene TRBV12-3 or TRBV12-4 combines with J gene TRBJ1-4; no firm D call. The V end lost 5 bases, the J end lost 6 bases, and 7 bases lay between the germline ends. The CDR3 is 12 residues long. CDR3 sequence: CASSDLDEKLFF. In DNA form, the CDR3 reads TGTGCCAGCAGTGACCTGGATGAAAAACTGTTTTTT.

This clonotype was seen a handful of times. The chain is built from TRBV15 and TRBJ2-7; 9 bases align to TRBD2. V shed 8 bases and J 4 bases; nucleotides not matched to a gene: 21. Per the germline V gene, CDR1 is LNHNV and CDR2 is YYDKDF (reference sequence). This CDR3 is built from 18 residues. In nucleotides, the CDR3 is TGTGCCACCGCCGGGACAGCTAGCGGGGCCTCCCTTGATTACGAGCAGTACTTC. This codes for CATAGTASGASLDYEQYF. Looking up the rest from reference TRBV15 and TRBJ2-7 gives the full variable domain: DAMVIQNPRYQVTQFGKPVTLSCSQTLNHNVMYWYQQKSSQAPKLLFHYYDKDFNNEADTPDNFQSRRPNTSFCFLDIRSPGLGDTAMYLCATAGTASGASLDYEQYFGPGTRLTVT.

This clonotype turned up a few times. The chain joins TRBV27 to TRBJ2-5; D is unclear. Trimming left V 5 bases short and J 2 bases short, with 15 bases between. The CDR3 sequence is 15 residues long. CDR1 and CDR2 (germline): MNHEY, SMNVEV (reference sequence). CDR3: CASSPQALGQETQYF. As DNA, the CDR3 is TGTGCCAGCAGTCCCCAGGCCCTGGGGCAAGAGACCCAGTACTTC.

This clonotype has only a few counts. The gene calls are TRBV6-2 or TRBV6-3 and TRBJ2-1, with D tentatively TRBD1 or TRBD2 (6 bases each). Germline CDR1 and CDR2: MNHEY and SVGEGT. This CDR3 has 15 amino acids. The V gene lost 6 bases and the J gene lost 7 bases, with 19 bases spanning the gap. The CDR3 nucleotides are TGTGCCAGCAGCTCTCTGGACAGTGGGAGGAATGAGCAGTTCTTC. The encoded protein is CASSSLDSGRNEQFF.

The CDR3 nucleotides read TGTGCCAGCAGTTTTTCTCGACGACTAGCGGTCTCCACAGATACGCAGTATTTT. Translation: CASSFSRRLAVSTDTQYF. The V gene is TRBV12-3 or TRBV12-4, the J gene TRBJ2-3; 9 bases are shared with TRBD2. This CDR3 spans 18 amino acids. V shed 3 bases and J 2 bases; nucleotides not matched to a gene: 12.

This clonotype came up a few times. The chain has TRBV5-1 and TRBJ2-1, with a tentative D call TRBD1 (7 bases). Germline assignment: CDR1 SGHRS and CDR2 YFSETQ. The CDR3 runs to 14 residues. V was clipped by 3 bases and J by 5 bases, with 12 bases between them. The CDR3 bases are TGCGCCAGCAGCTGGGGGGACAGCAACAATGAGCAGTTCTTC. Amino acids: CASSWGDSNNEQFF.

The chain links TRBV20-1 to TRBJ1-1, with a tentative D call TRBD1 (5 bases). The CDR3 has 15 residues. CDR1 is DFQATT, CDR2 SNEGSKA, per germline (reference sequence). V lost 1 base and J 0 bases, leaving 12 bases between the germline ends. The CDR3 loop reads CSARGFRGMNTEAFF. CDR3 nucleotide sequence: TGCAGTGCTAGAGGGTTTCGGGGGATGAACACTGAAGCTTTCTTT.

This rearrangement joins TRBV7-9 to TRBJ2-5; no clear D gene. Germline V gene data show CDR1 as SEHNR and CDR2 as FQNEAQ (reference sequence). V was shortened by 8 bases and J by 5 bases, with 15 bases between the two germline ends. This CDR3 is 13 amino acids long. CDR3 sequence reads: CASGPAIGETQYF. The CDR3 bases are TGTGCCAGCGGACCGGCCATCGGGGAGACCCAGTACTTC.

The J gene is TRBJ2-3, the V gene TRBV5-1; D not resolved. The CDR3 has 15 amino acids. Germline V lookup: CDR1 SGHRS, CDR2 YFSETQ. Trimming left V 0 bases short and J 1 base short, with 9 bases between. The CDR3 region has the DNA TGCGCCAGCAGCTTGGTAGGGCCTCGCACAGATACGCAGTATTTT. Translating it yields CASSLVGPRTDTQYF.

The chain recombines TRBV7-8 with TRBJ1-2, with no clear D. Trimming took off 0 bases at V and 2 bases at J, with 19 bases between the two ends. Germline assignment: CDR1 SGHVS and CDR2 FQNEAQ. The length of the CDR3 is 18 residues. The CDR3 protein is CASSLARRSATHNYGYTF. The CDR3 DNA reads TGTGCCAGCAGCTTAGCGCGGAGGAGCGCCACTCACAACTATGGCTACACCTTC.

This clonotype was picked up a small number of times. This chain connects TRBV3-1 to TRBJ2-7; 7 bases fit TRBD2. V trimming: 5 bases; J trimming: 3 bases; junction bases outside the gene matches: 7. The CDR3 runs 14 residues. The germline CDR1 and CDR2 sequences are LGHDT and YNNKEL (reference sequence). CDR3 residues: CASSGRDYYYEQYF. Here the CDR3 DNA reads TGTGCCAGCAGCGGCCGGGACTACTACTACGAGCAGTACTTC.

This clonotype appeared a few times. The rearrangement uses TRBV4-1 and TRBJ2-7; D gene ambiguous. This CDR3 spans 14 amino acids. Germline values: CDR1 MGHRA, CDR2 YSYEKL. Trimming took off 2 bases at V and 0 bases at J, with 8 bases between the two ends. Written as DNA, the CDR3 is TGCGCCAGCAGCCAATTCCAGTCCTCCTACGAGCAGTACTTC. Residues: CASSQFQSSYEQYF.

The chain has TRBV6-5 and TRBJ2-5, with TRBD1 matching over 8 bases. This CDR3 is 14 amino acids long. Trimming removed 4 bases from V and 2 bases from J; junction bases left unmatched: 3. CDR1 MNHEY and CDR2 SVGAGI come from the germline V gene. The CDR3 protein is CASSSGQGQETQYF. The CDR3 nucleotides read TGTGCCAGCAGTTCCGGACAGGGTCAAGAGACCCAGTACTTC.

The chain employs TRBV19 and TRBJ1-1; D not certain. Germline V gives CDR1 LNHDA, CDR2 SQIVND (reference sequence). The CDR3 is made up of 13 amino acids. Deletions cut 4 bases from V and 2 bases from J, with 8 bases between. CDR3 sequence (DNA): TGTGCCAGTAGTACCATAGTCAACACTGAAGCTTTCTTT. It codes for CASSTIVNTEAFF.

Here the CDR3 reads CSARKGAGPVSYEQYF. The CDR3 bases are TGCAGTGCTAGAAAAGGGGCGGGGCCGGTTTCCTACGAGCAGTACTTC. The chain couples TRBV20-1 to TRBJ2-7; D is perhaps TRBD2 (6 bases). The CDR3 has 16 residues. Trimming left V 2 bases short and J 1 base short, with 18 bases between. Germline CDR1 reads DFQATT; CDR2 reads SNEGSKA (reference sequence).

This chain joins TRBV27 and TRBJ2-7, with TRBD2 matching 7 bases. CDR1 and CDR2 from the germline V gene are MNHEY and SMNVEV (reference sequence). Trimming took 3 bases from V and 4 from J; bases not matched to a gene: 9. This CDR3 has 15 amino acids. CDR3 sequence: CASSFSASGEYEQYF. The CDR3 DNA is TGTGCCAGCAGTTTCTCGGCTAGCGGAGAGTACGAGCAGTACTTC.

The table lists this clonotype with a few counts. The chain carries TRBV24-1 and TRBJ2-1, with D uncertain. CDR3 length: 16 residues. The germline gives CDR1 KGHDR, CDR2 SFDVKD. Trimming pared 3 bases from V and 4 bases from J, leaving 15 bases between. For the CDR3, the DNA is TGTGCCACCAGTGATGATCCGGGTACCCTTTACAATGAGCAGTTCTTC. Translating gives CATSDDPGTLYNEQFF.